The next 29 T cell receptor beta chains were all read from a single sample in a study of Ad26.COV2.S vaccination and SARS-CoV-2 variants. The repertoire was sequenced with immunoSEQ multiplex PCR; TCRdb's copy has only in-frame clones and lacks some. The table records around 350,000 clones, 92% of them present only once. Here the sequenced sample was peripheral blood, taken after recovery from COVID-19. The receptors derive from a human donor who had recovered from COVID-19.

The chain uses TRBV4-1 and TRBJ1-1, with D possibly matching TRBD1 (5 bases). This CDR3 contains 16 residues. V lost 1 base and J lost 4, with 16 bases in between. Per the germline V gene, CDR1 is MGHRA and CDR2 is YSYEKL. The CDR3 spells CASSQVPTRGGTEAFF. The CDR3 nucleotides read TGCGCCAGCAGCCAAGTTCCCACCCGGGGGGGCACTGAAGCTTTCTTT.

In its sample, this clone was seen once. The rearrangement links TRBV5-1 to TRBJ2-1, with D possibly called TRBD1 or TRBD2 (5 bases each). This CDR3 region has 12 residues. CDR1 is SGHRS, CDR2 YFSETQ, per germline. V was cut by 7 bases and J by 15 bases, with 20 bases left in between. The CDR3 loop is CASGDTGTQSFF. The CDR3 bases are TGCGCCAGCGGGGATACCGGGACGCAATCGTTCTTC.

The V and J genes are TRBV9 and TRBJ1-1; perhaps TRBD1 as D (5 bases). Germline CDR1 and CDR2: SGDLS and YYNGEE. Trimming shortened V by 0 bases and J by 7 bases, and 16 bases separated the two germline ends. This CDR3 region has 15 residues. The CDR3 coding sequence is TGTGCCAGCAGCGTAGTCAGGGTTGGGGAGCTTGAAGCTTTCTTT. Protein product: CASSVVRVGELEAFF.

The gene calls are TRBV7-9 and TRBJ1-1; TRBD1 matches 7 bases. CDR1 is SEHNR and CDR2 is FQNEAQ in the germline V gene (reference sequence). The CDR3 is 14 amino acids. The ends lost 1 base at V and 5 bases at J; junction bases unmatched: 4. The CDR3, as DNA: TGTGCCAGCAGCTTAGGAGGGGGCTGGACTGAAGCTTTCTTT. This gives the protein CASSLGGGWTEAFF.

The CDR3 spells CASIYGTEAFF. Here the CDR3 DNA reads TGTGCCAGCATCTATGGCACTGAAGCTTTCTTT. This chain links TRBV5-6 with TRBJ1-1; no definite D call. CDR1 and CDR2 (germline): SGHDT, YYEEEE. The CDR3 sequence is 11 residues long. The germline V and J ends were trimmed by 6 bases and 4 bases, with 7 bases remaining between them.

This chain joins TRBV5-1 and TRBJ2-5, with 8 bases matching TRBD1. After removal of 3 bases from V and 5 bases from J, the junction contained 6 bases not matched to a gene. In germline, CDR1 is SGHRS, CDR2 YFSETQ. This CDR3 has 14 residues. The CDR3 protein is CASSSRGQGETQYF. The CDR3 nucleotides read TGCGCCAGCAGCTCCAGGGGGCAAGGGGAGACCCAGTACTTC.

The J gene is TRBJ1-2, the V gene TRBV9, with 12 bases matching TRBD1. This CDR3 comprises 16 residues. Germline trimming cut 0 bases from V and 8 bases from J; bases unmatched to any gene: 8. Germline CDR1 and CDR2: SGDLS and YYNGEE. The CDR3 region is CASSVGGDRGPDGYTF. CDR3 bases: TGTGCCAGCAGCGTAGGTGGGGACAGGGGGCCCGACGGCTACACCTTC.

This chain uses TRBV7-9 with TRBJ1-2; tentatively, D is TRBD1 (6 bases). Trimming left V 3 bases short and J 2 bases short, with 19 bases between. The length of the CDR3 is 17 residues. Germline CDR1 SEHNR, CDR2 FQNEAQ (reference sequence). The chain's CDR3 is CASSFGSGALSNYGYTF. Written as DNA, the CDR3 is TGTGCCAGCAGCTTCGGGTCAGGGGCTCTCTCCAACTATGGCTACACCTTC.

With respect to this clone: In the same sample, other DNA sequences code for this CDR3. V and J are TRBV5-4 and TRBJ2-2, with 8 bases identical to TRBD2. The ends lost 3 bases at V and 0 bases at J; junction bases unmatched: 1. CDR1 and CDR2 (germline): SGHNT, YYREEE (reference sequence). The CDR3 totals 15 residues. The CDR3 region is CASSSGGANTGELFF. DNA of the CDR3: TGTGCCAGCAGCTCCGGGGGGGCGAACACCGGGGAGCTGTTTTTT.

The chain is built from TRBV7-2 and TRBJ1-5, with 7 bases matching TRBD1. CDR1 and CDR2 from the germline V gene are SGHTA and FQGNSA. CDR3 length equals 17 residues. The V gene end was trimmed by 1 base and the J gene end by 2 bases; junction bases not matched to a gene: 8. CDR3 sequence: CASSLVRDRGGNQPQHF. CDR3 coding DNA: TGTGCCAGCAGCTTAGTGAGGGACAGAGGTGGCAATCAGCCCCAGCATTTT.

This rearrangement joins TRBV7-2 to TRBJ2-5, with 11 nucleotides matching TRBD2. The CDR3 has 18 amino acids. V dropped 0 bases and J dropped 4; count of bases not matched to a gene: 10. CDR1 and CDR2 from the germline V gene are SGHTA and FQGNSA. The CDR3 spells CASSLAASGGRGRETQYF. The CDR3, as DNA: TGTGCCAGCAGCTTAGCCGCTAGCGGGGGGAGAGGAAGAGAGACCCAGTACTTC.

V is TRBV27 and J is TRBJ1-3; D is uncertain. Trimming cost V 6 bases and J 8 bases, with 26 bases left between them. Looked up from germline, CDR1 is MNHEY and CDR2 is SMNVEV (reference sequence). There are 17 residues in the CDR3. The CDR3 DNA is TGTGCCAGCAGCAACCGGGCAGTAAGGAACGTCCCCGACACCATATATTTT. Translated: CASSNRAVRNVPDTIYF.

This clone was seen a single time. The V gene is TRBV7-9, the J gene TRBJ2-5; D gene unclear. Trimming left V 2 bases short and J 0 bases short, with 7 bases between. The CDR3 sequence is 14 residues long. Germline-derived CDR1 and CDR2 are SEHNR and FQNEAQ (reference sequence). CDR3 region: CASSLFEYQETQYF. In DNA form, the CDR3 reads TGTGCCAGCAGCTTATTTGAGTACCAAGAGACCCAGTACTTC.

The V call is TRBV6-5, the J call TRBJ2-1; TRBD2 matches 9 bases. The J segment lost 10 bases and the V segment lost 6 bases, leaving 1 base of the junction unmatched. Germline V gene data show CDR1 as MNHEY and CDR2 as SVGAGI. This CDR3 comprises 11 residues. The CDR3 nucleotides read TGTGCCAGCAGACTAGCGGGCGAGCAGTTCTTC. Residues: CASRLAGEQFF.

This clone has just one count. The chain links TRBV6-2 or TRBV6-3 to TRBJ2-5, with D possibly TRBD1 on 5 matching bases. V dropped 5 bases and J dropped 9 bases, with 13 bases sitting between them. The CDR3 consists of 12 residues. Germline values: CDR1 MNHEY, CDR2 SVGEGT. CDR3 coding DNA: TGTGCCAGCAGTAGGACATCCCCGGCCCAGTACTTC. Protein sequence: CASSRTSPAQYF.

The V and J genes are TRBV24-1 and TRBJ2-1; D unclear. There are 13 residues in the CDR3. The V and J ends lost 3 bases and 8 bases respectively, with 10 bases between them. CDR1 is KGHDR and CDR2 is SFDVKD in the germline V gene. For the CDR3, the DNA is TGTGCCACCAGTGATACCAACGGCCATGAGCAGTTCTTC. Its protein product is CATSDTNGHEQFF.

The chain combines TRBV4-1 with TRBJ2-7; no firm D call. CDR1 and CDR2 from the germline V gene are MGHRA and YSYEKL. V lost 3 bases to trimming and J lost 3 bases, with 21 bases between them. This CDR3 has 17 amino acids. CDR3 amino acids: CASSQGLVVGRSYEQYF. As DNA, the CDR3 is TGCGCCAGCAGCCAGGGTTTAGTTGTAGGGCGTAGCTACGAGCAGTACTTC.

V usage is TRBV3-1 (or the pseudogene TRBV3-2) and J usage is TRBJ1-1; D is undetermined. This CDR3 spans 13 amino acids. Germline V gene lookup returns CDR1 LGHDT and CDR2 YNNKEL (reference sequence). The germline V and J ends were trimmed by 1 base and 4 bases, with 7 bases remaining between them. CDR3 sequence (DNA): TGTGCCAGCAGCCAAGGTAGTGCCACTGAAGCTTTCTTT. Protein: CASSQGSATEAFF.

The chain is built from TRBV5-1 and TRBJ1-6; no clear D. The V and J ends lost 4 bases and 10 bases respectively, with 21 bases between them. There are 16 residues in the CDR3. Germline V gene lookup returns CDR1 SGHRS and CDR2 YFSETQ. CDR3 sequence: CASSHQTPPGSSPLHF. Here the CDR3 DNA reads TGCGCCAGCAGCCATCAAACGCCTCCGGGATCCTCACCCCTCCACTTT.

This clone was seen once. V is TRBV2 and J is TRBJ1-1; D not resolved. Between the trimmed V and J ends, which lost 6 bases and 2 bases, there was a span of 7 bases. The CDR3 covers 12 residues. CDR1 is SNHLY and CDR2 is FYNNEI in the germline V gene. The CDR3 spells CASRWVNTEAFF. The CDR3 nucleotides read TGTGCCAGCAGGTGGGTTAACACTGAAGCTTTCTTT.

The V and J genes are TRBV6-2 or TRBV6-3 and TRBJ1-4; D uncertain. Germline CDR1 is MNHEY and CDR2 is SVGEGT. This CDR3 is 15 amino acids long. Trimming pared 3 bases from V and 2 bases from J, leaving 10 bases between. The CDR3 nucleotides read TGTGCCAGCAGTTATTACCGGGCTACTAATGAAAAACTGTTTTTT. As protein: CASSYYRATNEKLFF.

This clone showed up just once. The chain uses TRBV27 and TRBJ2-3; D gene ambiguous. This CDR3 has 13 residues. Germline-derived CDR1 and CDR2 are MNHEY and SMNVEV (reference sequence). Trimming cost V 6 bases and J 8 bases, with 15 bases left between them. The DNA of the CDR3 is TGTGCCAGCAGCCTAAGGGCCGGCGGTACGCAGTATTTT. Translated: CASSLRAGGTQYF.

This rearrangement joins TRBV21-1 to TRBJ1-2; the table's TRBD1 call for D was not verified on the DNA. TRBV21-1 is a documented pseudogene. The CDR3 covers 15 residues. In DNA form, the CDR3 reads TGTGCCATCACTCTTCCGGGACAGCGATTCTATGGCTACACCTTC. Its protein is CAITLPGQRFYGYTF.

This clone was observed a single time. The chain recombines TRBV11-3 with TRBJ2-3; perhaps D is TRBD1 or TRBD2 (5 bases each). Trimming shortened V by 1 base and J by 3 bases, and 11 bases separated the two germline ends. The CDR3 runs to 15 residues. Germline V gives CDR1 SGHNT, CDR2 YENEEA. Written as DNA, the CDR3 is TGTGCCAGCAGCTTAGGAGGGACGCGAACAGATACGCAGTATTTT. Residues: CASSLGGTRTDTQYF.

The chain links TRBV5-4 to TRBJ2-1, with TRBD2 matching over 9 bases. The CDR3 length is 14 residues. CDR1 and CDR2 (germline): SGHNT, YYREEE (reference sequence). V lost 1 base and J lost 5; bases outside the gene matches: 1. Here the CDR3 DNA reads TGTGCCAGCAGCTTGAAGCGGGGGGACAATGAGCAGTTCTTC. Translated: CASSLKRGDNEQFF.

J is TRBJ1-4 and V is TRBV6-5, with D possibly matching TRBD1 (5 bases). V was cut by 5 bases and J by 4 bases, with 11 bases left in between. The CDR3 extends over 14 amino acids. From germline, CDR1 is MNHEY and CDR2 SVGAGI. The CDR3 here is CASSPGLINEKLFF. CDR3 nucleotides: TGTGCCAGCAGTCCGGGACTGATTAATGAAAAACTGTTTTTT.

V is TRBV4-1 and J is TRBJ2-3, with 8 positions matching TRBD2. The CDR3 is 17 residues long. In germline, CDR1 is MGHRA, CDR2 YSYEKL. With 4 bases clipped from V and 6 bases from J, the junction kept 15 bases outside the gene matches. CDR3 in amino acids: CASSPPRAGGGRDTQYF. CDR3 nucleotides: TGCGCCAGCAGCCCTCCCCGGGCCGGGGGGGGAAGGGATACGCAGTATTTT.

The rearrangement joins TRBV6-6 to TRBJ2-1; 12 nucleotides align to TRBD1. After removal of 7 bases from V and 7 bases from J, the junction contained 11 bases not matched to a gene. CDR3 length equals 16 residues. Germline CDR1 MNHNY, CDR2 SVGAGI (reference sequence). CDR3 DNA: TGTGCCAGCAAAAGCTCCGGGACAGGGGGCCGAAATGAGCAGTTCTTC. Protein: CASKSSGTGGRNEQFF.

Notes on this clone: This same CDR3 is encoded by further DNA sequences in the sample. The chain carries TRBV11-2 and TRBJ2-7; D possibly corresponds to TRBD1 (6 bases). This CDR3 is 14 amino acids long. V was pared by 1 base and J by 2 bases, with 9 bases between. Per the germline V gene, CDR1 is SGHAT and CDR2 is FQNNGV. The CDR3 DNA follows: TGTGCCAGCAGCTTAGCAGGGGCTACCTACGAGCAGTACTTC. Residues: CASSLAGATYEQYF.